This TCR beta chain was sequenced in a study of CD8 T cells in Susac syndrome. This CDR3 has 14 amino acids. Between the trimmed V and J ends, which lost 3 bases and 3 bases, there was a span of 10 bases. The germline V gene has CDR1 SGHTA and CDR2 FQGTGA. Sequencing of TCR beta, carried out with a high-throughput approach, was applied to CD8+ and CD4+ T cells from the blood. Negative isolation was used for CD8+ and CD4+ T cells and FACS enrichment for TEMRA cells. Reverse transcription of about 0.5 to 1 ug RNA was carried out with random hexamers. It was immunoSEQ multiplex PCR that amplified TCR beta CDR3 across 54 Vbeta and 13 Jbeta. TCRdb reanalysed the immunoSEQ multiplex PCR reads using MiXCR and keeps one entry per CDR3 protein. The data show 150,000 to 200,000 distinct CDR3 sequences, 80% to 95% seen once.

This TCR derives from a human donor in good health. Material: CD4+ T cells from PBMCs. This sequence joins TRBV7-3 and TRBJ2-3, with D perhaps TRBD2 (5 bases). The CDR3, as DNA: TGTGCCAGCAGCTTGTTAGGGAGAACAGATACGCAGTATTTT. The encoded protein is CASSLLGRTDTQYF.